This record covers a single TCR beta chain. The antigen is not known. Method: immunoSEQ multiplex PCR; TCRdb's copy keeps in-frame clones and lacks some. The sample records roughly 100,000 clones, roughly 93% being singletons. The sample belongs to a study of T cell responses to AZD1222 COVID-19 vaccine. Overall study findings and caveats: Mostly white British, mostly female donors; authors suggested clonal diversity may be underestimated.

This CDR3 comprises 13 residues. V shed 6 bases, J shed 6 bases, and the junction held 7 bases outside the gene matches. Per the germline V gene, CDR1 is MDHEN and CDR2 is SYDVKM. The specimen was peripheral blood, collected on day 0 of AZD1222 vaccination. The receptor was derived from an adult in good health. The chain is built from TRBV28 and TRBJ1-2; 7 positions match TRBD1. CDR3 amino acids: CASSGPRGNGYTF. CDR3 sequence (DNA): TGTGCCAGCAGCGGCCCCAGGGGGAATGGCTACACCTTC.